Shown below are 22 T cell receptor beta chains from a single sample sequenced in a study of CD8 T cells in ankylosing spondylitis. MiXCR was run by TCRdb on the 5' RACE reads, yielding one entry per CDR3 protein. The profile shows 300,000 to 350,000 distinct CDR3 sequences, 14% to 15% of them singletons. Sequenced input: blood, either unsorted or a sorted T cell fraction (not recorded which). These receptors all stem from a male donor with ankylosing spondylitis or in good health (not recorded which).

Only a few counts were recorded for this clonotype. J is TRBJ2-3 and V is TRBV25-1; D uncertain. V was shortened by 4 bases and J by 2 bases, with 7 bases between the two germline ends. This CDR3 contains 13 residues. Germline loops: CDR1 MGHDK, CDR2 SYGVNS. As DNA, the CDR3 is TGTGCCAGCAGTGTATACTACACAGATACGCAGTATTTT. It translates to CASSVYYTDTQYF.

The gene calls are TRBV20-1 and TRBJ2-1, with TRBD1 matching over 9 bases. Losses at the gene ends were 6 bases for V and 0 bases for J; bases not matched to a gene: 9. The CDR3 loop spans 16 amino acids. Per the germline V gene, CDR1 is DFQATT and CDR2 is SNEGSKA (reference sequence). CDR3 loop: CSAPGQGIISYNEQFF. CDR3 DNA sequence: TGCAGTGCCCCGGGACAGGGCATTATCTCCTACAATGAGCAGTTCTTC.

The chain combines TRBV20-1 with TRBJ1-1; D possibly corresponds to TRBD1 (6 bases). Trimming left V 5 bases short and J 1 base short, with 11 bases between. Germline V gene data show CDR1 as DFQATT and CDR2 as SNEGSKA (reference sequence). The CDR3 has 13 amino acids. The CDR3 sequence: CSAYRDPNTEAFF. The CDR3 DNA reads TGCAGTGCTTACAGGGACCCGAACACTGAAGCTTTCTTT.

This clonotype appeared many times. This chain connects TRBV9 to TRBJ2-1, with D hard to call. V was pared by 1 base and J by 3 bases, with 8 bases between. Germline V gene data show CDR1 as SGDLS and CDR2 as YYNGEE. CDR3 size: 14 residues. The CDR3 nucleotides are TGTGCCAGCAGCGTAAACTTATTCTACAATGAGCAGTTCTTC. It specifies CASSVNLFYNEQFF.

V and J are TRBV20-1 and TRBJ2-5; 8 bases line up with TRBD2. J lost 0 bases, V lost 5 bases, and 14 bases had no gene match. The CDR3 runs to 17 residues. The germline V gene encodes CDR1 DFQATT and CDR2 SNEGSKA (reference sequence). The CDR3 sequence: CSAALGVAGLYQETQYF. As DNA, the CDR3 is TGCAGTGCTGCCCTGGGGGTAGCGGGATTGTACCAAGAGACCCAGTACTTC.

Comments on this clonotype: The junction does not match germline at one end; this may be a read error. V is TRBV20-1 and J is TRBJ2-7; tentative D call: TRBD1 (6 bases). The CDR3 runs to 16 residues. Germline CDR1 and CDR2: DFQATT and SNEGSKA (reference sequence). The CDR3 here is CRASISGVALPYEQYF. CDR3 bases: TGCAGAGCTAGTATCTCAGGGGTAGCCTTACCCTACGAGCAGTACTTC.

This clonotype was detected a few times. The rearrangement uses TRBV5-1 and TRBJ2-5; D is ambiguous. Germline lookup yields CDR1 SGHRS and CDR2 YFSETQ. V shed 4 bases and J shed 4 bases, with 11 bases lying between them. The CDR3 is 13 residues long. CDR3: CASSPRPGETQYF. CDR3 bases: TGCGCCAGCAGCCCACGGCCCGGAGAGACCCAGTACTTC.

Many counts were recorded for this clonotype. The J gene is TRBJ2-7, the V gene TRBV10-3; 14 positions agree with TRBD2. With 6 bases clipped from V and 5 bases from J, the junction kept 9 bases outside the gene matches. CDR3 size: 16 residues. Germline assignment: CDR1 ENHRY and CDR2 SYGVKD. CDR3 DNA: TGTGCCATCAGCCCGAGACTAGCGGGAGGGCCCCACGAGCAGTACTTC. This encodes CAISPRLAGGPHEQYF.

Comments on this clonotype: A much larger clone lies a single base off, so this may be a read error. The chain is built from TRBV5-8 and TRBJ2-7, with unresolved D. This CDR3 region has 12 residues. The germline gives CDR1 SGHTS, CDR2 YDEGEE. The CDR3: CAISPTEDEQYF. The CDR3 nucleotides are TGTGCCATCAGCCCTACCGAGGACGAGCAGTACTTC.

This clonotype was recorded many times. The rearrangement uses TRBV6-4 and TRBJ2-2; TRBD2 agrees at 12 bases. V trimming: 7 bases; J trimming: 1 base; junction bases outside the gene matches: 22. Germline lookup yields CDR1 MRHNA and CDR2 SNTAGT. CDR3 length: 22 amino acids. As DNA, the CDR3 is TGTGCCAGCACCCTCACTAGTACCCTCTTACTAGCGGGGGGACAGAACACCGGGGAGCTGTTTTTT. It codes for CASTLTSTLLLAGGQNTGELFF.

The J gene is TRBJ2-4, the V gene TRBV12-3 or TRBV12-4; TRBD1 might be the D (6 bases). The V gene lost 11 bases and the J gene lost 6 bases, with 17 bases spanning the gap. The CDR3 runs 13 residues. CDR3 protein: CAESWTVGNIQYF. CDR3 sequence (DNA): TGTGCCGAATCATGGACAGTAGGAAACATTCAGTACTTC.

This chain connects TRBV2 to TRBJ2-5, with TRBD1 matching over 11 bases. Germline values: CDR1 SNHLY, CDR2 FYNNEI. The CDR3 extends over 14 amino acids. V shed 6 bases and J 5 bases; nucleotides not matched to a gene: 5. Here the CDR3 DNA reads TGTGCCAGCAGAAAAGGGGACAGGGGGGAGACCCAGTACTTC. Its translation is CASRKGDRGETQYF.

The CDR3 loop is CASSLGDRVSNEQFF. As DNA, the CDR3 is TGCGCCAGCAGCTTGGGGGACAGGGTATCAAATGAGCAGTTCTTC. V and J are TRBV5-1 and TRBJ2-1, with 9 bases identical to TRBD1. Germline values: CDR1 SGHRS, CDR2 YFSETQ. The CDR3 is made up of 15 amino acids. J lost 7 bases, V lost 0 bases, and 5 bases had no gene match.

V gene TRBV7-2 combines with J gene TRBJ1-4, with D hard to call. Trimming shortened V by 2 bases and J by 8 bases, and 12 bases separated the two germline ends. The CDR3 is 14 residues long. The germline CDR1 and CDR2 sequences are SGHTA and FQGNSA. The CDR3 reads CASSLMGYGEKLFF. The CDR3 DNA follows: TGTGCCAGCAGCTTAATGGGTTATGGGGAAAAACTGTTTTTT.

The rearrangement links TRBV7-2 to TRBJ1-1; D gene uncertain. The germline V gene has CDR1 SGHTA and CDR2 FQGNSA. Trimming removed 5 bases from V and 1 base from J, with 11 bases in between. The CDR3 has 14 amino acids. DNA of the CDR3: TGTGCCAGCAGCGAGTCCCCCGGGAACACTGAAGCTTTCTTT. It yields the protein CASSESPGNTEAFF.

This clonotype appeared a few times. The genes are TRBV20-1 and TRBJ2-3; 8 bases are shared with TRBD2. Unmatched junction bases numbered 6, after V lost 5 bases and J lost 2 bases. Per germline, CDR1 DFQATT and CDR2 SNEGSKA (reference sequence). There are 14 residues in the CDR3. The CDR3, as DNA: TGCAGTGCTTCTGTAGCGGGGTACACAGATACGCAGTATTTT. This codes for CSASVAGYTDTQYF.

This clonotype was detected a few times. The junction departs from germline at one end; a sequencing error may be responsible. CDR3 sequence reads: CASSSRGGGENQYF. The CDR3 DNA follows: TGTGCCAGCAGTTCGAGAGGGGGCGGAGAGAACCAGTACTTC. The chain uses TRBV12-3 or TRBV12-4 and TRBJ2-5; 7 positions match TRBD1. The length of the CDR3 is 14 residues.

The rearrangement uses TRBV6-1 and TRBJ1-5; TRBD1 might be the D (5 bases). The CDR3 has 15 amino acids. Per germline, CDR1 MNHNS and CDR2 SASEGT. V was shortened by 6 bases and J by 3 bases, with 15 bases between the two germline ends. The CDR3 is CASSLSPQANQPQHF. As DNA, the CDR3 is TGTGCCAGCAGCCTAAGTCCACAGGCCAATCAGCCCCAGCATTTT.

This chain links TRBV5-1 with TRBJ2-6, with 7 bases aligning to TRBD1. CDR3 length equals 18 residues. Germline V gene data show CDR1 as SGHRS and CDR2 as YFSETQ. The J segment lost 0 bases and the V segment lost 1 base, leaving 7 bases of the junction unmatched. The CDR3 nucleotides are TGCGCCAGCAGCTTGTTAGGACAGGCTACCTCTGGGGCCAACGTCCTGACTTTC. Protein sequence: CASSLLGQATSGANVLTF.

Only a few counts were recorded for this clonotype. The rearrangement joins TRBV11-3 to TRBJ1-2, with 7 bases aligning to TRBD1. Looked up from germline, CDR1 is SGHNT and CDR2 is YENEEA. Trimming cost V 2 bases and J 12 bases; bases outside gene matches: 6. The CDR3 consists of 12 residues. CDR3 sequence: CASSLTGQAHTF. CDR3 sequence (DNA): TGTGCCAGCAGCTTAACCGGACAGGCCCACACCTTC.

The chain uses TRBV10-2 and TRBJ2-3, with a weak D call TRBD1 (6 bases). CDR1 and CDR2 (germline): WSHSY, SAAADI. Trimming removed 3 bases from V and 14 bases from J, with 21 bases in between. The CDR3 spans 14 residues. The CDR3 coding sequence is TGCGCCAGCAGTGAACAGGGTCGGGCCCCTCCACCGTATTTT. It codes for CASSEQGRAPPPYF.

As regards this clonotype: The DNA is left out, because the CDR3 cannot be placed on it with certainty; the CDR3 is given as TCRdb lists it. The genes are TRBV7-5 and TRBJ1-1. TRBV7-5 is deemed a pseudogene. Termini included, the CDR3 measures 19 amino acids. CDR3 in amino acids: CISVSEVPDRRLSWAEAFF.